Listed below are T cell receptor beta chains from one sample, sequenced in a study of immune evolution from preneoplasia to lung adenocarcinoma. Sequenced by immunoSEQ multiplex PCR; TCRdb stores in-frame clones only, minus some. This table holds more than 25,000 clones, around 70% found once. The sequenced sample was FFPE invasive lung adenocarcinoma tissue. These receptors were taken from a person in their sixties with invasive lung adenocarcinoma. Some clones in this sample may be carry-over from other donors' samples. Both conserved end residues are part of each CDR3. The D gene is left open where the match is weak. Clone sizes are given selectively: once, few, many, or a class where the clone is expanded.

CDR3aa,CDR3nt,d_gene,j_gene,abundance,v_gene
CASSTYRGWGGELFF,TGTGCCAGCAGTACCTACAGGGGTTGGGGCGGGGAGCTGTTTTTT,TRBD1,TRBJ2-2,NA,TRBV6-5
CASSSPPGAYSSYEQYF,TGTGCCAGCAGTTCACCCCCGGGGGCCTATAGTTCCTACGAGCAGTACTTC,NA,TRBJ2-7,NA,TRBV28
CAWIGQASSYEQYF,TGTGCCTGGATCGGACAGGCGAGCTCCTACGAGCAGTACTTC,TRBD1,TRBJ2-7,once,TRBV30
CASSFPPRQAGDGYTF,TGTGCCAGCAGTTTCCCGCCCCGACAGGCGGGTGATGGCTACACCTTC,NA,TRBJ1-2,NA,TRBV28
CASSYSGRRYEQYF,TGTGCCAGCAGTTATAGCGGGAGGAGGTACGAGCAGTACTTC,TRBD2,TRBJ2-7,NA,TRBV28
CASSQGGALNTGELFF,TGTGCCAGCAGCCAAGGGGGGGCCTTGAACACCGGGGAGCTGTTTTTT,NA,TRBJ2-2,NA,TRBV5-4
CASRTTANTDTQYF,TGTGCCAGCAGAACGACAGCAAACACAGATACGCAGTATTTT,NA,TRBJ2-3,medium-sized,TRBV28
CASSVGPRVTDTQYF,TGTGCCAGCTCCGTCGGACCCCGGGTCACAGATACGCAGTATTTT,NA,TRBJ2-3,NA,TRBV18
CASRQGSYEQYF,TGTGCCAGCAGACAGGGTTCCTACGAGCAGTACTTC,NA,TRBJ2-7,NA,TRBV7-2
CASSLSSNTEAFF,TGTGCCAGCAGCTTGAGCTCTAACACTGAAGCTTTCTTT,NA,TRBJ1-1,NA,TRBV5-4
CASSRPGTDFSGANVLTF,TGTGCCAGTAGTAGACCTGGGACAGACTTCTCTGGGGCCAACGTCCTGACTTTC,TRBD1,TRBJ2-6,NA,TRBV19
CASSESGRGGGSTDTQYF,TGTGCCAGCAGTGAGAGCGGGAGAGGGGGGGGGAGCACAGATACGCAGTATTTT,TRBD2,TRBJ2-3,medium-sized,TRBV25-1